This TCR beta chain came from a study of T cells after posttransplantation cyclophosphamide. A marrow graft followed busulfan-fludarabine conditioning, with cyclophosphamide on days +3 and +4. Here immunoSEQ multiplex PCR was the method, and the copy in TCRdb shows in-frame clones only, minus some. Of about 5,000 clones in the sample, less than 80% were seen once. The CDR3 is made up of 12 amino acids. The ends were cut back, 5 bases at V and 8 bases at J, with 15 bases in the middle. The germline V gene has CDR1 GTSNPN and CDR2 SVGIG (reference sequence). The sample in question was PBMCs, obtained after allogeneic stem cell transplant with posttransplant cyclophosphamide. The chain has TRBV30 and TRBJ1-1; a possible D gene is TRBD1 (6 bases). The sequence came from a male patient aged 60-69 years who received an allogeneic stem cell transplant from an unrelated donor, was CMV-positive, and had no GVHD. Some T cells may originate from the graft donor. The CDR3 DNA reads TGTGCCTGGCAGGGGCCAAAATCAGAAGCTTTCTTT. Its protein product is CAWQGPKSEAFF.